This TCR beta chain was recovered during a study of T cell responses to AZD1222 COVID-19 vaccine (dated by TCRdb to about 2021). With regard to the full study: Because spike-specific TCR depth and breadth did not differ between the two schedules, AZD1222 recipients who got a second dose at roughly 4 weeks were pooled with those who got a second dose at roughly 12 weeks. A total of 230 to 250 trial participants underwent TCR sequencing, of whom 207 received two doses of AZD1222 and around 26 received two doses of the MenACWY control vaccine. Trial participants were enrolled by age into subgroups of 18-55, 56-69 and 70-plus years, and about 150, 27 and 61 TCR-sequenced participants, respectively, were included in these subgroups. The paper as a whole reports these results and caveats: CD4 TCRs associated with the vaccine covered the entire spike protein, and the dominant responses were in regions 160-218 and 743-854. After two AZD1222 doses, spike-specific TCR breadth and depth were significantly higher than at day 0 and than in MenACWY recipients. Reportedly, almost half of the unique spike-specific TCRs recognized epitopes lying outside the regions that are mutated in the B.1.351 and B.1.1.7 variants. In the small 56-69-year group, the increase in depth fell short of significance, most likely because of low power. Conclusions about previously exposed vaccinees are limited because only six or seven AZD1222 recipients were SARS-CoV-2 seropositive at baseline. Because no day 14 peak-response samples were available, repertoires were characterized only after the peak T cell response. Most participants were white British and females outnumbered males, and the authors suggested that clonal diversity may have been underestimated.

In light of the paper, this sample's time point label describes: baseline before first vaccination. The vaccinee samples were drawn from two UK trials, COV001 and COV002, one of which was a single-blind randomized controlled phase 2/3 trial testing AZD1222 (ChAdOx1 nCoV-19) in healthy adults. Trial participant PBMC samples were collected at day 0 and day 28 after the second dose for TCRbeta chain sequencing. Remarks on this clone: It lacks a known antigen. It has no much larger one-base neighbor in the sample; base qualities were not kept. The same CDR3 can be traced to other DNA sequences in this sample.

The CDR3 regions of human TCRbeta chains were subjected to immunosequencing. In the authors' own workflow: TCRs in the repertoires were compared against a reference library of SARS-CoV-2-specific TCRs that had been generated with the MIRA antigen-specificity platform. Breadth meant the fraction of unique TCRs that were SARS-CoV-2-associated, whereas depth meant the fraction of total T cells that were SARS-CoV-2-associated. Each spike-specific TCR was assigned to its reactive spike region and to a CD4 or CD8 class using the MIRA data. Log10-transformed breadth and depth values were compared by one-way ANOVA with Sidak's multiple comparisons tests. TCRdb stores this immuneACCESS table with in-frame sequences only. Part of the clones is absent; in the studies checked, under half of the shortfall reflects unresolved V genes, and no reason is known for the rest. V and J calls and clone size are those listed in that table; D and trimming were worked out from the DNA. The sample data list some 36,000 clones, and less than 90% of these were observed just once. Around 7% of the sample lies in the top ten.

The source is an adult in good health. The source material was peripheral blood, sampled on day 0 of AZD1222 vaccination.

The nucleotide sequence reads TGTGCCAGCAGCCAAGGTACCGATACGCAGTATTTT. The encoded protein is CASSQGTDTQYF. This sequence uses TRBV3-1 (or the pseudogene TRBV3-2) and TRBJ2-3, with the D gene not confidently named. The CDR3 measures 12 amino acids from cysteine to phenylalanine. The only DNA kept is the CDR3, 36 bases in frame from the first base. V is shortened by 1 base, J by 6 bases, and the region joining them spans 5 bases. CDR1 and CDR2 are drawn from the germline V gene (reference sequence): LGHDT, YNNKEL.